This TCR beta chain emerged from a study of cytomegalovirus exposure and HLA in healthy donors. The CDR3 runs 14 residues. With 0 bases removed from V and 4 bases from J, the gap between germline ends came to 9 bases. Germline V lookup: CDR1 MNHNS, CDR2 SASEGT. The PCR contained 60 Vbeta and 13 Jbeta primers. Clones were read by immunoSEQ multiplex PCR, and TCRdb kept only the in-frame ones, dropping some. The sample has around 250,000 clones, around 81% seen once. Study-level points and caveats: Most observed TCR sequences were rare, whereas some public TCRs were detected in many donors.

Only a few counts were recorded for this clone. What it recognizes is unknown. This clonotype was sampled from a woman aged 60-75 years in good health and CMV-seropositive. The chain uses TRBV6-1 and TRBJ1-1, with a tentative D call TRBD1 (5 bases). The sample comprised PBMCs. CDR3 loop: CASSEAPGPTEAFF. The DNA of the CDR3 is TGTGCCAGCAGTGAAGCCCCAGGGCCCACTGAAGCTTTCTTT.